The 25 T cell receptor beta chains reported below all come from one sample, sequenced in a study of preoperative IRX-2 immunotherapy in early breast cancer. Clones were read by immunoSEQ multiplex PCR, and TCRdb kept only the in-frame ones, dropping some. There are 30,000 or so clones in the sample; about 79% occur only once, and about 3.2% lies in the top ten. The treatment: preoperative locoregional IRX-2 cytokine immunotherapy. Collection of the sample occurred from a patient treated with IRX-2 immunotherapy. The source is a human donor with breast cancer.

The sample holds a few counts of this clone. This CDR3 reads CASTALAGGADTQYF. CDR3 nucleotides: TGTGCCAGCACGGCCCTAGCGGGGGGTGCAGATACGCAGTATTTT. The V gene is TRBV7-6, the J gene TRBJ2-3, with 11 positions matching TRBD2. Germline V CDR1 and CDR2: SGHVS, FNYEAQ. V was pared by 7 bases and J by 4 bases, with 7 bases of the junction left unmatched. This CDR3 spans 15 amino acids.

The chain uses TRBV7-7 and TRBJ1-1; TRBD1 matches at 11 bases. V dropped 5 bases and J dropped 4; count of bases not matched to a gene: 9. Germline CDR1 SSHAT, CDR2 FNYEAQ (reference sequence). The length of the CDR3 is 16 residues. CDR3 coding DNA: TGTGCCAGCAGCCCCCGGACAGGGGGCGGTCGCACTGAAGCTTTCTTT. Translating gives CASSPRTGGGRTEAFF.

The V call is TRBV7-1, the J call TRBJ1-2, with TRBD1 matching 8 bases. TRBV7-1 is reported as an ORF; its role is uncertain. After removal of 7 bases from V and 5 bases from J, the junction contained 6 bases not matched to a gene. This CDR3 contains 13 residues. CDR3 nucleotide sequence: TGTGCCAGCATCCACCGACAGGGGTATGGCTACACCTTC. It codes for CASIHRQGYGYTF.

The rearrangement uses TRBV6-8 and TRBJ2-1; possible D gene TRBD1, 5 bases. Germline-derived CDR1 and CDR2 are MNHGY and SAAAGT. Trimming took 0 bases from V and 4 from J, leaving 10 bases between them. There are 15 residues in the CDR3. The CDR3 sequence is CASSYSVRVYNEQFF. DNA of the CDR3: TGTGCCAGCAGTTACTCGGTCAGGGTTTACAATGAGCAGTTCTTC.

V and J are TRBV6-8 and TRBJ1-5; D is uncertain. V was pared by 4 bases and J by 7 bases, with 11 bases between. The CDR3 is 13 amino acids. Germline CDR1 is MNHGY and CDR2 is SAAAGT. The CDR3 here is CASSSNPIQPQHF. The CDR3 nucleotides read TGTGCCAGCAGTTCCAACCCCATACAGCCCCAGCATTTT.

This clone was observed a handful of times. The chain uses TRBV30 and TRBJ2-5; D remains ambiguous. Germline V gives CDR1 GTSNPN, CDR2 SVGIG (reference sequence). The CDR3 length is 13 residues. V lost 0 bases, J lost 2 bases, and 7 bases lay in between. The CDR3 here is CAWSVTHQETQYF. CDR3 bases: TGTGCCTGGAGTGTAACGCATCAAGAGACCCAGTACTTC.

V usage is TRBV11-3 and J usage is TRBJ2-3; D unresolved. The CDR3 contains 15 residues. Germline V gene data show CDR1 as SGHNT and CDR2 as YENEEA. Trimming left V 0 bases short and J 6 bases short, with 13 bases between. The CDR3 region is CASSLEGFIGDTQYF. The DNA for the CDR3 is TGTGCCAGCAGCTTAGAAGGGTTTATAGGGGATACGCAGTATTTT.

The chain has TRBV7-8 and TRBJ2-1, with D perhaps TRBD2 (6 bases). V dropped 8 bases and J dropped 0 bases, with 11 bases sitting between them. The CDR3 runs to 14 residues. Per germline, CDR1 SGHVS and CDR2 FQNEAQ. Written as DNA, the CDR3 is TGTGCCAGCTTGATCGGGGGCTCCTACAATGAGCAGTTCTTC. This gives the protein CASLIGGSYNEQFF.

CDR3 bases: TGTGCCAGCAGCTCAGGACTAGCGGGGGGCTCCTGGGGAGAGACCCAGTACTTC. Translated, it gives CASSSGLAGGSWGETQYF. This rearrangement joins TRBV11-3 to TRBJ2-5; 14 bases map to TRBD2. The CDR3 sequence is 18 residues long. Unmatched junction bases numbered 11, after V lost 4 bases and J lost 4 bases. Per the germline V gene, CDR1 is SGHNT and CDR2 is YENEEA.

The rearrangement links TRBV11-3 to TRBJ2-3; maybe TRBD1 (6 bases). The CDR3 totals 15 residues. Germline V CDR1 and CDR2: SGHNT, YENEEA. Between the trimmed V and J ends, which lost 5 bases and 4 bases, there was a span of 16 bases. The chain's CDR3 is CASSRSGQGSDTQYF. The CDR3 region has the DNA TGTGCCAGCAGCCGCTCGGGCCAGGGGTCAGATACGCAGTATTTT.

The CDR3 DNA reads TGTGCTAGTGGTTTGGTATACAGGGGTAGGATAGATACGCAGTATTTT. Protein sequence: CASGLVYRGRIDTQYF. V is TRBV12-5 and J is TRBJ2-3, with 7 bases aligning to TRBD1. The CDR3 extends over 16 amino acids. The V gene's germline CDR1 is LGHNT and CDR2 FRNRAP. V shed 0 bases, J shed 5 bases, and the junction held 8 bases outside the gene matches.

The J gene is TRBJ1-5, the V gene TRBV7-8, with D unclear. Trimming shortened V by 0 bases and J by 6 bases, and 6 bases separated the two germline ends. The CDR3 loop spans 13 amino acids. Per germline, CDR1 SGHVS and CDR2 FQNEAQ. CDR3 region: CASSLAGPQPQHF. The CDR3 DNA sequence: TGTGCCAGCAGCTTAGCTGGGCCTCAGCCCCAGCATTTT.

This CDR3 reads CASSVPTGEQYF. The CDR3, as DNA: TGTGCCAGCAGTGTACCTACTGGAGAGCAGTACTTC. The V call is TRBV28, the J call TRBJ2-7, with no clear D. Germline CDR1 is MDHEN and CDR2 is SYDVKM. V dropped 5 bases and J dropped 7 bases, with 12 bases sitting between them. This CDR3 contains 12 residues.

V is TRBV11-3 and J is TRBJ1-1; TRBD1 agrees at 9 bases. The V and J ends lost 5 bases and 2 bases, in that order; junction bases with no gene match: 3. Germline CDR1 and CDR2: SGHNT and YENEEA. The CDR3 is 14 amino acids. CDR3 nucleotides: TGTGCCAGCAGCCAGGACAGGGGTAACACTGAAGCTTTCTTT. Translating it yields CASSQDRGNTEAFF. The variable domain in full, with the rest retrieved from reference TRBV11-3 and TRBJ1-1, is EAGVVQSPRYKIIEKKQPVAFWCNPISGHNTLYWYLQNLGQGPELLIRYENEEAVDDSQLPKDRFSAERLKGVDSTLKIQPAELGDSAVYLCASSQDRGNTEAFFGQGTRLTVV.

This clone has just one count. The gene calls are TRBV6-8 and TRBJ2-7; a possible D gene is TRBD1 (6 bases). This CDR3 contains 17 residues. The germline CDR1 and CDR2 sequences are MNHGY and SAAAGT. The V gene lost 6 bases and the J gene lost 1 base, with 22 bases spanning the gap. CDR3 loop: CASSSQGSPVGSYEQYF. Here the CDR3 DNA reads TGTGCCAGCAGCTCCCAGGGGTCGCCAGTTGGGTCCTACGAGCAGTACTTC.

The chain is built from TRBV6-8 and TRBJ2-3; D is unclear. The CDR3 totals 14 residues. Germline CDR1 reads MNHGY; CDR2 reads SAAAGT. The V end was cut by 0 bases, the J end by 2 bases, with 6 bases between. CDR3 region: CASSYSHLTDTQYF. In DNA, the CDR3 is TGTGCCAGCAGTTACTCGCACCTCACAGATACGCAGTATTTT.

The V call is TRBV6-1, the J call TRBJ1-1; unclear D gene. This CDR3 has 16 amino acids. V was clipped by 1 base and J by 1 base, with 13 bases between them. Germline assignment: CDR1 MNHNS and CDR2 SASEGT. CDR3: CASSEGRHTKNTEAFF. The DNA of the CDR3 is TGTGCCAGCAGTGAAGGTAGACACACCAAGAACACTGAAGCTTTCTTT.

The chain combines TRBV5-1 with TRBJ2-7, with D maybe TRBD2 (6 bases). V dropped 4 bases and J dropped 0 bases, with 14 bases sitting between them. The CDR3 contains 15 residues. CDR1 is SGHRS and CDR2 is YFSETQ in the germline V gene. CDR3 sequence: CASSRGLPLSYEQYF. The CDR3 DNA reads as TGCGCCAGCAGCCGGGGGTTACCCCTCTCCTACGAGCAGTACTTC.

The count of this clone is one. V and J are TRBV19 and TRBJ1-1, with TRBD1 as a possible D gene (5 bases). Germline V gene lookup returns CDR1 LNHDA and CDR2 SQIVND (reference sequence). The CDR3 runs to 13 residues. Trimming took off 2 bases at V and 5 bases at J, with 9 bases between the two ends. The DNA of the CDR3 is TGTGCCAGTAGTATATGGCAGGGAACTGAAGCTTTCTTT. Translation: CASSIWQGTEAFF.

This clone showed up just once. V and J are TRBV7-6 and TRBJ2-2; 11 bases agree with TRBD2. This CDR3 comprises 16 residues. Germline CDR1 and CDR2: SGHVS and FNYEAQ. V was pared by 5 bases and J by 3 bases, with 5 bases of the junction left unmatched. CDR3 sequence reads: CASSQVAGGDTGELFF. CDR3 in DNA: TGTGCCAGCAGCCAAGTAGCGGGGGGGGACACCGGGGAGCTGTTTTTT.

This chain joins TRBV12-5 and TRBJ1-4, with 7 bases that match TRBD1. This CDR3 has 13 amino acids. Germline V gives CDR1 LGHNT, CDR2 FRNRAP. This chain's CDR3 is CASGQVEGEKLFF. CDR3 nucleotides: TGTGCCAGCGGACAGGTCGAAGGTGAAAAACTGTTTTTT.

The chain recombines TRBV11-3 with TRBJ1-2; TRBD1 is a possible D gene (5 bases). CDR1 is SGHNT and CDR2 is YENEEA in the germline V gene. The length of the CDR3 is 15 residues. Trimming removed 5 bases at V and 3 bases at J, with 16 bases between. The CDR3 reads CASSLRQGIDYGYTF. In nucleotides, the CDR3 is TGTGCCAGCAGCCTCCGGCAGGGTATTGACTATGGCTACACCTTC. Variable domain in full (rest from reference TRBV11-3 and TRBJ1-2): EAGVVQSPRYKIIEKKQPVAFWCNPISGHNTLYWYLQNLGQGPELLIRYENEEAVDDSQLPKDRFSAERLKGVDSTLKIQPAELGDSAVYLCASSLRQGIDYGYTFGSGTRLTVV.

The chain is built from TRBV19 and TRBJ1-4, with D possibly being TRBD1 (5 bases). The CDR3 has 14 residues. Trimming removed 5 bases from V and 8 bases from J, with 15 bases in between. Per the germline V gene, CDR1 is LNHDA and CDR2 is SQIVND (reference sequence). The CDR3 nucleotides are TGTGCCAGTAGTCTTCCGGGACTAGAGGAAAAACTGTTTTTT. Amino acids: CASSLPGLEEKLFF. The entire variable domain, with the rest obtained from reference TRBV19 and TRBJ1-4, is as follows: DGGITQSPKYLFRKEGQNVTLSCEQNLNHDAMYWYRQDPGQGLRLIYYSQIVNDFQKGDIAEGYSVSREKKESFPLTVTSAQKNPTAFYLCASSLPGLEEKLFFGSGTQLSVL.

The chain has TRBV6-8 and TRBJ2-2; D might be TRBD1 (5 bases). V shed 5 bases and J shed 3 bases, with 16 bases lying between them. CDR1 is MNHGY and CDR2 is SAAAGT in the germline V gene. The CDR3 has 16 amino acids. CDR3 sequence reads: CASSHARGGYTGELFF. CDR3 coding DNA: TGTGCCAGCAGTCACGCTAGGGGCGGTTACACCGGGGAGCTGTTTTTT.

This clone was seen a few times. The V gene is TRBV6-8, the J gene TRBJ2-1; tentative D call: TRBD1 (6 bases). This CDR3 has 13 amino acids. Germline lookup yields CDR1 MNHGY and CDR2 SAAAGT. V dropped 10 bases and J dropped 0 bases, with 10 bases sitting between them. CDR3 in amino acids: CAMGASSYNEQFF. The CDR3 DNA is TGTGCCATGGGGGCGAGCTCCTACAATGAGCAGTTCTTC.